The clone carrying this T cell receptor (beta chain) has ten or more counts. This CDR3 spans 12 amino acids. In germline, CDR1 is KGHSH, CDR2 LQKENI. The V and J ends lost 4 bases and 5 bases respectively, with 9 bases between them. Unique molecular identifiers were used to barcode this TCRbeta library. TCRdb re-analysed the PCR reads in MiXCR, keeping a single row per CDR3 protein. The sample includes 120,000 or so distinct CDR3 sequences, about 9.3% of them seen just once. This entry is derived from a study of T-cell reconstitution after alpha-beta-depleted transplantation in children. The receptor's source is a human donor who donated a stem cell graft to a child with acute lymphoblastic leukemia. This rearrangement joins TRBV18 to TRBJ2-7; D is possibly TRBD2 (5 bases). This sample comprised PBMCs from the stem cell graft donor, obtained from the stem cell graft. CDR3 protein: CASSQREDEQYF. In nucleotides, the CDR3 is TGTGCCAGCTCACAACGGGAAGACGAGCAGTACTTC.